Reported below is one TCR beta chain. These data originate in a study of Graves' ophthalmopathy and Graves' hyperthyroidism. The CDR3 runs 15 residues. Trimming removed 5 bases from V and 0 bases from J, with 14 bases in between. The germline V gene encodes CDR1 WSHSY and CDR2 SAAADI. Scientists amplified the TCR beta CDR3 regions from RNA transcripts. The first-round RT-PCR employed HTBI primers together with the Qiagen OneStep RT-PCR kit. A multiplex PCR was then performed as the second round. TCRdb reprocessed the multiplex PCR reads with MiXCR, giving one entry per CDR3 protein. The sample carries around 1,000,000 distinct CDR3 sequences, roughly 35% recorded once.

The V gene is TRBV10-2, the J gene TRBJ2-7; D is possibly TRBD1 or TRBD2 (5 bases each). Input material: peripheral blood or thyroid tissue (not recorded which). The receptor's source is an adult man with Graves' hyperthyroidism. The chain's CDR3 is CASSSTVGVSYEQYF. The CDR3 DNA follows: TGCGCCAGCAGTTCGACGGTGGGGGTCTCCTACGAGCAGTACTTC.